A single sample gave rise to the 20 T cell receptor beta chains below, sequenced in a study of blood T cell repertoires in COVID-19. The repertoire was sequenced with immunoSEQ multiplex PCR; TCRdb's copy has only in-frame clones and lacks some. Altogether about 160,000 clones are present, approximately 90% being singletons, with the ten largest covering roughly 5%. The sequenced sample consisted of peripheral blood. These receptors all stem from a man aged 30 to 39 with COVID-19, enrolled during active disease.

This chain joins TRBV13 and TRBJ2-5, with 14 bases fitting TRBD2. The CDR3 extends over 17 amino acids. The ends lost 4 bases at V and 1 base at J; junction bases unmatched: 5. Germline values: CDR1 PRHDT, CDR2 FYEKMQ (reference sequence). The CDR3 protein is CASSSRTSGGLQETQYF. CDR3 nucleotide sequence: TGTGCCAGCAGCTCCCGGACTAGCGGGGGGCTCCAAGAGACCCAGTACTTC. Using reference TRBV13 and TRBJ2-5 for the parts outside the CDR3, the full variable domain is AAGVIQSPRHLIKEKRETATLKCYPIPRHDTVYWYQQGPGQDPQFLISFYEKMQSDKGSIPDRFSAQQFSDYHSELNMSSLELGDSALYFCASSSRTSGGLQETQYFGPGTRLLVL.

This rearrangement joins TRBV3-1 (or the pseudogene TRBV3-2) to TRBJ1-3; a possible D gene is TRBD1 (6 bases). This CDR3 is 15 amino acids long. V was clipped by 1 base and J by 4 bases, with 11 bases between them. Germline lookup yields CDR1 LGHDT and CDR2 YNNKEL (reference sequence). The DNA for the CDR3 is TGTGCCAGCAGCCAAGTACAGGGTTGGGGAAACACCATATATTTT. Translated, it gives CASSQVQGWGNTIYF.

This chain joins TRBV7-6 and TRBJ1-2, with 9 bases fitting TRBD1. The CDR3 is 16 residues long. Germline V gives CDR1 SGHVS, CDR2 FNYEAQ. V was clipped by 3 bases and J by 4 bases; unmatched bases: 9. The CDR3 DNA is TGTGCCAGCAGCTTCTCGGACAGGGGCTCTGGCTATGGCTACACCTTC. Translated: CASSFSDRGSGYGYTF.

In this sample, this clone turned up once. V and J are TRBV7-8 and TRBJ1-2; possible D gene TRBD1, 5 bases. CDR3 length: 20 residues. In germline, CDR1 is SGHVS, CDR2 FQNEAQ. Trimming shortened V by 1 base and J by 0 bases, and 24 bases separated the two germline ends. The CDR3 reads CASSLGPPGGSGVTNYGYTF. In DNA form, the CDR3 reads TGTGCCAGCAGCTTAGGGCCCCCCGGGGGGAGTGGAGTGACTAACTATGGCTACACCTTC.

This clone appeared a few times. The rearrangement links TRBV10-3 to TRBJ2-7; 12 bases map to TRBD1. Germline V lookup: CDR1 ENHRY, CDR2 SYGVKD. Trimming took 0 bases from V and 5 from J; bases not matched to a gene: 5. This CDR3 has 16 residues. Here the CDR3 reads CAISESGQGASDEQYF. The CDR3 nucleotides are TGTGCCATCAGTGAGTCGGGACAGGGGGCTAGCGACGAGCAGTACTTC.

The rearrangement links TRBV6-5 to TRBJ2-1, with D possibly being TRBD2 (6 bases). Germline V CDR1 and CDR2: MNHEY, SVGAGI. Between the trimmed V and J ends, which lost 4 bases and 4 bases, there was a span of 14 bases. The CDR3 is 15 amino acids. The CDR3 region is CASSSVPGLYNEQFF. DNA for the CDR3: TGTGCCAGCAGTTCCGTCCCGGGACTGTACAATGAGCAGTTCTTC.

This clone was seen a single time. The chain combines TRBV7-9 with TRBJ2-1; 9 positions match TRBD1. Germline assignment: CDR1 SEHNR and CDR2 FQNEAQ (reference sequence). The CDR3 is 11 amino acids. J was trimmed by 14 bases and V by 6 bases; bases with no gene match: 5. CDR3 bases: TGTGCCAGCAGTAAGGGACAGGGCGAGTTCTTC. Translated: CASSKGQGEFF.

The rearrangement joins TRBV19 to TRBJ1-2, with TRBD1 matching over 8 bases. The V gene end was trimmed by 3 bases and the J gene end by 4 bases; junction bases not matched to a gene: 7. Germline CDR1 LNHDA, CDR2 SQIVND (reference sequence). The CDR3 consists of 15 residues. CDR3 sequence: CASSIGRGRVYGYTF. The CDR3 DNA is TGTGCCAGTAGTATTGGCAGGGGGCGCGTCTATGGCTACACCTTC.

The chain joins TRBV6-5 to TRBJ2-3, with D tentatively TRBD2 (6 bases). Germline V gene data show CDR1 as MNHEY and CDR2 as SVGAGI. Trimming left V 5 bases short and J 2 bases short, with 14 bases between. The CDR3 runs to 15 residues. CDR3 nucleotide sequence: TGTGCCAGCAGTCTCGAGGGAGGATCCACAGATACGCAGTATTTT. Protein sequence: CASSLEGGSTDTQYF.

The chain recombines TRBV3-1 (or the pseudogene TRBV3-2) with TRBJ2-1; TRBD2 matches at 9 bases. V lost 3 bases, J lost 7 bases, and 10 bases stayed unmatched. The CDR3 is made up of 16 amino acids. The germline CDR1 and CDR2 sequences are LGHDT and YNNKEL (reference sequence). CDR3 sequence: CASSHRGREGRNEQFF. The DNA of the CDR3 is TGTGCCAGCAGCCATCGCGGGCGGGAGGGAAGGAATGAGCAGTTCTTC.

The CDR3 DNA reads as TGTGCCAGCAGTGAATTTTATTCGGGAGGAAAGGGTACAGATACGCAGTATTTT. Translating it yields CASSEFYSGGKGTDTQYF. The J gene is TRBJ2-3, the V gene TRBV6-1; 7 bases align to TRBD2. CDR1 is MNHNS, CDR2 SASEGT, per germline. After removal of 2 bases from V and 3 bases from J, the junction contained 14 bases not matched to a gene. This CDR3 comprises 18 residues.

This chain uses TRBV19 with TRBJ1-5; D not resolved. Germline loops: CDR1 LNHDA, CDR2 SQIVND (reference sequence). This CDR3 contains 16 residues. Trimming pared 2 bases from V and 0 bases from J, leaving 11 bases between. In DNA, the CDR3 is TGTGCCAGTAGTATAATCGGGGAATATAGCAATCAGCCCCAGCATTTT. It encodes CASSIIGEYSNQPQHF. The variable domain in full, with the rest retrieved from reference TRBV19 and TRBJ1-5, is DGGITQSPKYLFRKEGQNVTLSCEQNLNHDAMYWYRQDPGQGLRLIYYSQIVNDFQKGDIAEGYSVSREKKESFPLTVTSAQKNPTAFYLCASSIIGEYSNQPQHFGDGTRLSIL.

CDR3 amino acids: CASSLSGQNNEAFF. CDR3 bases: TGTGCCAGCAGCTTATCGGGACAGAATAATGAAGCTTTCTTT. This sequence joins TRBV7-8 and TRBJ1-1, with 7 bases aligning to TRBD1. This CDR3 has 14 residues. V dropped 2 bases and J dropped 7; count of bases not matched to a gene: 7. The germline V gene has CDR1 SGHVS and CDR2 FQNEAQ.

This chain uses TRBV2 with TRBJ2-1; 11 nucleotides align to TRBD2. CDR1 is SNHLY, CDR2 FYNNEI, per germline. V shed 6 bases and J 9 bases; nucleotides not matched to a gene: 16. CDR3 size: 17 residues. CDR3 sequence reads: CASRSPEMTSGVTEQFF. As DNA, the CDR3 is TGTGCCAGCAGGAGCCCTGAGATGACTAGCGGGGTAACTGAGCAGTTCTTC.

In this sample, this clone turned up a few times. V gene TRBV19 combines with J gene TRBJ1-2; 8 bases are a match to TRBD1. CDR1 and CDR2 from the germline V gene are LNHDA and SQIVND (reference sequence). The CDR3 runs 13 residues. J lost 5 bases, V lost 5 bases, and 4 bases had no gene match. Written as DNA, the CDR3 is TGTGCCAGTAGTTTCGGACAGGGTTATGGCTACACCTTC. Residues: CASSFGQGYGYTF.

The rearrangement joins TRBV28 to TRBJ2-7, with TRBD2 as a possible D gene (6 bases). The CDR3 covers 14 residues. Germline V gene lookup returns CDR1 MDHEN and CDR2 SYDVKM. V was cut by 2 bases and J by 4 bases, with 12 bases left in between. The CDR3 DNA reads as TGTGCCAGCAGTTTAGTAATACGGGAGTACGAGCAGTACTTC. Translation gives CASSLVIREYEQYF. Based on the CDR3 plus reference TRBV28 and TRBJ2-7, the full variable domain is DVKVTQSSRYLVKRTGEKVFLECVQDMDHENMFWYRQDPGLGLRLIYFSYDVKMKEKGDIPEGYSVSREKKERFSLILESASTNQTSMYLCASSLVIREYEQYFGPGTRLTVT.

The genes are TRBV28 and TRBJ2-5; D is unclear. Germline values: CDR1 MDHEN, CDR2 SYDVKM. The length of the CDR3 is 15 residues. The germline V and J ends were trimmed by 7 bases and 3 bases, with 18 bases remaining between them. Here the CDR3 reads CASMRTPGREETQYF. The CDR3 bases are TGTGCCAGCATGCGAACCCCAGGCCGAGAAGAGACCCAGTACTTC.

This chain joins TRBV7-9 and TRBJ2-1, with TRBD2 matching over 9 bases. The J segment lost 7 bases and the V segment lost 4 bases, leaving 8 bases of the junction unmatched. The CDR3 has 15 amino acids. Germline CDR1 reads SEHNR; CDR2 reads FQNEAQ (reference sequence). CDR3 region: CASSWAGGSENEQFF. The DNA for the CDR3 is TGTGCCAGCAGCTGGGCGGGAGGGTCCGAGAATGAGCAGTTCTTC.

The chain is built from TRBV13 and TRBJ2-1; unclear D gene. This CDR3 has 13 amino acids. V lost 5 bases and J lost 2, with 7 bases in between. CDR1 PRHDT and CDR2 FYEKMQ come from the germline V gene (reference sequence). As DNA, the CDR3 is TGTGCCAGCAGCCCACTGGCCTACAATGAGCAGTTCTTC. It specifies CASSPLAYNEQFF.

The J gene is TRBJ1-2, the V gene TRBV6-5, with a possible D match to TRBD1 (6 bases). The CDR3 contains 14 residues. Germline CDR1 is MNHEY and CDR2 is SVGAGI. The V gene lost 5 bases and the J gene lost 8 bases, with 18 bases spanning the gap. In DNA, the CDR3 is TGTGCCAGCAGTCAGGGGTGGGGATTAGACGGCTACACCTTC. It translates to CASSQGWGLDGYTF.